What follows are 8 T cell receptor beta chains derived from one specimen sequenced in a study of cytomegalovirus exposure and HLA in healthy donors (dated by TCRdb to the late 2010s). The receptor library was made with the immunoSEQ multiplex PCR assay. The multiplex PCR relied on a mix of 60 forward primers for TCR Vbeta segments and 13 reverse primers for TCR Jbeta segments. TCRdb's version of the immuneACCESS table is confined to in-frame rearrangements and falls short of the full clone set. An unresolved V gene accounts for under half of the shortfall where checked; the remainder is of unknown origin. This sample holds 100,000 to 150,000 clones; 65% to 90% were observed only once. In total, the top ten clones hold roughly 1.2% of the sample. The sample taken for sequencing was PBMCs. The receptors were gathered from a girl aged 2 to 10 in good health and CMV-seronegative.

V usage is TRBV21-1 and J usage is TRBJ2-7; the table calls TRBD1, which could not be checked here. TRBV21-1 is listed as a pseudogene. This CDR3 has 15 residues. The CDR3 protein is CASSNQHGQAYEQYF. The CDR3 DNA follows: TGTGCCAGCAGCAATCAGCACGGACAGGCCTACGAGCAGTACTTC.

The chain is built from TRBV5-1 and TRBJ2-1, with TRBD2 matching 14 bases. The junction had 6 bases not matched to a gene; V was cut back by 0 bases and J by 1 base. The CDR3 consists of 19 residues. CDR1 is SGHRS and CDR2 is YFSETQ in the germline V gene. CDR3 nucleotide sequence: TGCGCCAGCAGCTTGGCCGGGACTAGCGGGAGTGCGTCCTACAATGAGCAGTTCTTC. It yields the protein CASSLAGTSGSASYNEQFF.

The V gene is TRBV28, the J gene TRBJ2-6; TRBD1 matches at 7 bases. There are 16 residues in the CDR3. V dropped 6 bases and J dropped 1; count of bases not matched to a gene: 6. Germline-derived CDR1 and CDR2 are MDHEN and SYDVKM. As DNA, the CDR3 is TGTGCCAGCAGGCCGGGACAGCAGTCTGGGGCCAACGTCCTGACTTTC. Protein: CASRPGQQSGANVLTF.

The rearrangement joins TRBV6-1 to TRBJ2-7; TRBD1 matches at 12 bases. V was pared by 5 bases and J by 6 bases, with 5 bases of the junction left unmatched. From germline, CDR1 is MNHNS and CDR2 SASEGT. The CDR3 runs 14 residues. CDR3 sequence: CASSHRDRGPEQYF. The DNA of the CDR3 is TGTGCCAGCAGTCACCGGGACAGGGGGCCCGAGCAGTACTTC.

This clone was found a few times. The V gene is TRBV4-2, the J gene TRBJ2-3; 11 nucleotides agree with TRBD2. CDR1 and CDR2 (germline): LGHNA, YNFKEQ. The V segment lost 4 bases and the J segment 0 bases; nucleotides outside the gene matches: 9. The CDR3 has 18 amino acids. The CDR3 region has the DNA TGTGCCAGCAGCCCCGCCTTGGCTAGCGGGGGGAGCACAGATACGCAGTATTTT. This codes for CASSPALASGGSTDTQYF.

This clone was seen once. The chain's CDR3 is CASSEGGGHQPQHF. CDR3 coding DNA: TGTGCCAGCAGTGAAGGAGGAGGGCATCAGCCCCAGCATTTT. The gene calls are TRBV25-1 and TRBJ1-5; D unresolved. The CDR3 length is 14 residues. Germline CDR1 is MGHDK and CDR2 is SYGVNS. V dropped 2 bases and J dropped 5 bases, with 10 bases sitting between them. The full variable domain, its missing parts supplied by reference TRBV25-1 and TRBJ1-5, is EADIYQTPRYLVIGTGKKITLECSQTMGHDKMYWYQQDPGMELHLIHYSYGVNSTEKGDLSSESTVSRIRTEHFPLTLESARPSHTSQYLCASSEGGGHQPQHFGDGTRLSIL.

Details on this clone: Other DNA sequences in this specimen translate into the identical CDR3. The gene calls are TRBV5-1 and TRBJ1-6, with D perhaps TRBD1 (6 bases). CDR3 length equals 15 residues. Germline V gene data show CDR1 as SGHRS and CDR2 as YFSETQ. V was shortened by 4 bases and J by 2 bases, with 10 bases between the two germline ends. As DNA, the CDR3 is TGCGCCAGCAGCCCCGGACAGACCTATAATTCACCCCTCCACTTT. Its translation: CASSPGQTYNSPLHF.

This clone was detected a few times. The DNA of the CDR3 is TGTGCCAGTAGTACGGACAGGGGAAGAGACTCACCCCTCCACTTT. Its protein is CASSTDRGRDSPLHF. The J gene is TRBJ1-6, the V gene TRBV19, with TRBD1 matching 9 bases. Per the germline V gene, CDR1 is LNHDA and CDR2 is SQIVND (reference sequence). V shed 4 bases and J 10 bases; nucleotides not matched to a gene: 8. This CDR3 has 15 amino acids.